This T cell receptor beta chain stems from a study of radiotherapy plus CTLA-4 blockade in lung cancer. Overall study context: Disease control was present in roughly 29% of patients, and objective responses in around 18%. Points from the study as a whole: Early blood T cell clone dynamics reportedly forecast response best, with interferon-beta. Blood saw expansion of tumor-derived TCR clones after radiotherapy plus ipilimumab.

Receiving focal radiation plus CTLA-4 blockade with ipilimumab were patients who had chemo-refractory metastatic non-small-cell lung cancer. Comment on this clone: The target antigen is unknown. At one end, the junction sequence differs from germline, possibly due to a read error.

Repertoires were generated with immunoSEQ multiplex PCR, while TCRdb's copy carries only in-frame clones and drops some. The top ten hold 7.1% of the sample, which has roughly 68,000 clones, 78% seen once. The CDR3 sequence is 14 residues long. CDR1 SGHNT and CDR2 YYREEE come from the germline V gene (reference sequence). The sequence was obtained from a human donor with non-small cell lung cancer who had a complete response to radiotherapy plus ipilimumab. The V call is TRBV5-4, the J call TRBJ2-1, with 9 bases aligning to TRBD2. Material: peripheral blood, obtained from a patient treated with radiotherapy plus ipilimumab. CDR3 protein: CTSRVPTSGSEQFF. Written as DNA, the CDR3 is TGTACCAGCAGAGTTCCGACTAGCGGAAGCGAGCAGTTCTTC.